The clone carrying this T cell receptor beta chain was picked up many times. Alongside a J-beta primer mix, a sample-barcoded 5' primer served in a second PCR lasting roughly 6 to 11 cycles. Each CDR3 protein is one row after TCRdb ran MiXCR on the 5' RACE reads. The sample records about 1,400,000 distinct CDR3 sequences, 40% to 50% being singletons. The data are from a study of blood T cells in healthy people across ages. Germline-derived CDR1 and CDR2 are SGHVS and FQNEAQ. V was clipped by 6 bases and J by 2 bases, with 4 bases between them. The length of the CDR3 is 11 residues. Sequenced input: blood. This chain joins TRBV7-8 and TRBJ2-5; D ambiguous. This sequence originates from a woman under 30 in good health. CDR3 coding DNA: TGTGCCAGCAGGGCTCAAGAGACCCAGTACTTC. It translates to CASRAQETQYF.